This TCR beta chain was sequenced for a study of OX40 agonist ivuxolimab in advanced cancers. In the study overall: Prior anti-PD-1, anti-PD-L1 or anti-CTLA-4 therapy did not bar entry, and 40% to 45% had some. Study-wide results and caveats: Clonal expansion from baseline to week 6 occurred in both CD4+ and CD8+ T cells.

The CDR3 has 13 amino acids. V was clipped by 4 bases and J by 4 bases, with 8 bases between them. Germline-derived CDR1 and CDR2 are SGHDN and FVKESK. Sequencing used immunoSEQ multiplex PCR; TCRdb keeps in-frame clones, though not all of them. This sample has some 52,000 clones, with about 90% found just once. As for this clone: Antigen: not known.

A history of autoimmune disease or systemic immunosuppression excluded patients. The sequencing used CD4+ or CD8+ T cells sorted from blood, collected in a trial of the OX40 agonist ivuxolimab. The receptor was derived from an adult with an advanced solid tumor such as melanoma, head and neck, liver or kidney cancer. The chain links TRBV14 to TRBJ1-5; D call uncertain. The CDR3 coding sequence is TGTGCCAGCAGCCTGACGGGGAATCAGCCCCAGCATTTT. This sequence encodes CASSLTGNQPQHF.